This T cell receptor (beta chain) emerged from a study of cytomegalovirus exposure and HLA in healthy donors. Germline V gene data show CDR1 as SGHTA and CDR2 as FQGNSA. CDR3 length equals 13 residues. Trimming took 1 base from V and 6 from J, leaving 7 bases between them. Primers for the PCR totalled 60 Vbeta and 13 Jbeta. Clones were read by immunoSEQ multiplex PCR, and TCRdb kept only the in-frame ones, dropping some. The sample lists about 130,000 clones; around 78% were seen once. This chain links TRBV7-2 with TRBJ1-5; no definite D call. The receptor's source is a man aged 18 to 30 in good health and CMV-seropositive. Sequencing was carried out using PBMCs. The CDR3 bases are TGTGCCAGCAGCTTAGATCCGGTTCAGCCCCAGCATTTT. This translates into CASSLDPVQPQHF.